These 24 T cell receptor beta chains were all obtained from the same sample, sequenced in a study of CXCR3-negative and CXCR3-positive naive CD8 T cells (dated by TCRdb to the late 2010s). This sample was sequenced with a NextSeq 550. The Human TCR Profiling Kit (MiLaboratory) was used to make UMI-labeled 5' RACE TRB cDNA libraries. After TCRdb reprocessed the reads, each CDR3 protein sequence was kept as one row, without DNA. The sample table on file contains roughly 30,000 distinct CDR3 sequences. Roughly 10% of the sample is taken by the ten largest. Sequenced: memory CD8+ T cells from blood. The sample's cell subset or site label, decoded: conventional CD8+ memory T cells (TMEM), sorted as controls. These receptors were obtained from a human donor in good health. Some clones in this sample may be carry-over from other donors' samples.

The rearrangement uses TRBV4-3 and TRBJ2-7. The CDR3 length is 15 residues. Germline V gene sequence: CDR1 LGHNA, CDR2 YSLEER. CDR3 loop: CASSQGQANSYEQYF.

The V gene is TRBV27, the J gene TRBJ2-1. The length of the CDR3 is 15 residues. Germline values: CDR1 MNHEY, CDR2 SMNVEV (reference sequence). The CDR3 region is CASSSTRGYYNEQFF.

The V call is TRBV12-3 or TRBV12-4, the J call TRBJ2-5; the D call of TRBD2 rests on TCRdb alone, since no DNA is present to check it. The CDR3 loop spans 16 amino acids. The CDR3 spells CASSATSGPVWETQYF.

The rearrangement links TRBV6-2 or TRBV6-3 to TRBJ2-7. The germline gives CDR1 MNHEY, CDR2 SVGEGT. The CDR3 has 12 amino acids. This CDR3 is CASSYEHYEQYF.

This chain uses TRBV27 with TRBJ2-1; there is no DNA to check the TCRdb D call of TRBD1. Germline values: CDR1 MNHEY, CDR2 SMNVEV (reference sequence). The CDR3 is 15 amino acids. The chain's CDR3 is CASSPRAGVPNEQFF.

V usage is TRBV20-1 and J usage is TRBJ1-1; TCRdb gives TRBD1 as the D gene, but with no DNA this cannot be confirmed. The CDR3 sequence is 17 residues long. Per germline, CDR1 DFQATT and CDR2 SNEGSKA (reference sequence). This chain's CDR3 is CSARDPSVGGPDTEAFF.

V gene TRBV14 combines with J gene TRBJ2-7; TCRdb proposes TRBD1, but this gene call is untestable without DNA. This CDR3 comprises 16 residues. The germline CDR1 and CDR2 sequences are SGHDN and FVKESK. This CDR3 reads CASSQNTGQISYEQYF.

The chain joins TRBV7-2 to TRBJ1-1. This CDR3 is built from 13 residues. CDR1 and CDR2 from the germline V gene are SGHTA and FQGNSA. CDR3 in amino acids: CASSLVMDTEAFF.

The CDR3 spells CASSPPWGQETQYF. The chain combines TRBV13 with TRBJ2-5; TCRdb indicates TRBD1, and absent DNA this call remains unverified. CDR3 length: 14 residues. In germline, CDR1 is PRHDT, CDR2 FYEKMQ (reference sequence).

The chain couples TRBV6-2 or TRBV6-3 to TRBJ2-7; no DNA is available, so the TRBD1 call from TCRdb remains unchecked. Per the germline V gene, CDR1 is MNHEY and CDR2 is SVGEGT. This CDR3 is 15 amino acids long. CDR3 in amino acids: CASSYESGAAYEQYF.

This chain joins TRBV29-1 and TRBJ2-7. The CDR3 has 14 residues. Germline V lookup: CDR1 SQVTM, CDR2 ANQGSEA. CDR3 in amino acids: CSADSVSDTYEQYF.

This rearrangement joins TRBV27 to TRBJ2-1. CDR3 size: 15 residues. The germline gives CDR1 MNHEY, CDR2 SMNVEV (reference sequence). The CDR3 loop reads CASSLYQGSYNEQFF.

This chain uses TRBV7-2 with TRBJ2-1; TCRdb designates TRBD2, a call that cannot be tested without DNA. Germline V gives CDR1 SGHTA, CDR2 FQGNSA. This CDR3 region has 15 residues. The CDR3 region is CASSLTSGAYNEQFF.

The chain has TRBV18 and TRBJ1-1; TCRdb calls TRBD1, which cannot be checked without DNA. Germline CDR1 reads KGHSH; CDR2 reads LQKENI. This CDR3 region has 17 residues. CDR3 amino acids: CASSPRRDRPPSTEAFF.

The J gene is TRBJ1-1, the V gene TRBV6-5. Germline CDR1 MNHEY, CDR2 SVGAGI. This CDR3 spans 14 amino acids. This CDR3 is CASSYRLEVPEAFF.

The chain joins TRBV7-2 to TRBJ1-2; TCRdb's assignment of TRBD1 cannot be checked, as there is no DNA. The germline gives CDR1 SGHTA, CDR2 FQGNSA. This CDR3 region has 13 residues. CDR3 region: CASSFGTGYGYTF.

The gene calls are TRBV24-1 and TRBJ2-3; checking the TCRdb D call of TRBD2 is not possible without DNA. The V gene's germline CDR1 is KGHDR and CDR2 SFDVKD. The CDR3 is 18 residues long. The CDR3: CATSGWAGGTEGTDTQYF.

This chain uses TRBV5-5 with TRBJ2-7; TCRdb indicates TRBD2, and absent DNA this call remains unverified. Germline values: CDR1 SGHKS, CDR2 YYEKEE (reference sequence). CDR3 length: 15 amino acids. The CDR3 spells CASSSGTSVTYEQYF.

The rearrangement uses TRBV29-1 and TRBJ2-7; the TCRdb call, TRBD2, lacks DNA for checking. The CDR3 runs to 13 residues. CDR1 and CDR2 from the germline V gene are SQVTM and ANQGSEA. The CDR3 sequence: CSALAGGPGEQYF.

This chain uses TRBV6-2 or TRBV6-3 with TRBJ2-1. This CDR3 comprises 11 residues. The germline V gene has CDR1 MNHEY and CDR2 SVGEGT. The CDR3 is CASSYGNEQFF.

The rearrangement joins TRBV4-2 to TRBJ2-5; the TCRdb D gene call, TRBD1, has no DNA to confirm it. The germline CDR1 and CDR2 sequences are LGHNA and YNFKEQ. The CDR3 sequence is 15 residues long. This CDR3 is CASSQGQGESETQYF.

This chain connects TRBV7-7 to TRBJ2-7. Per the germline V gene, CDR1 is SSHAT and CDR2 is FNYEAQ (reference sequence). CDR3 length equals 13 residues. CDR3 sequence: CASSLGTTYEQYF.

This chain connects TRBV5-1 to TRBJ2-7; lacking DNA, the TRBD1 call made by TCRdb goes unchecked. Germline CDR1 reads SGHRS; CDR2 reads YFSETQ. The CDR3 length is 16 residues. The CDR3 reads CASSPELAGTSYEQYF. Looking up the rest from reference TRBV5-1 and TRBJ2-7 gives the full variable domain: KAGVTQTPRYLIKTRGQQVTLSCSPISGHRSVSWYQQTPGQGLQFLFEYFSETQRNKGNFPGRFSGRQFSNSRSEMNVSTLELGDSALYLCASSPELAGTSYEQYFGPGTRLTVT.

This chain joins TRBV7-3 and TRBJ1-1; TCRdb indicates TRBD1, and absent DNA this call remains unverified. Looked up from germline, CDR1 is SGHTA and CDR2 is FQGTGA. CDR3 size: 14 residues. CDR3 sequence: CASRPQTWSGEAFF.